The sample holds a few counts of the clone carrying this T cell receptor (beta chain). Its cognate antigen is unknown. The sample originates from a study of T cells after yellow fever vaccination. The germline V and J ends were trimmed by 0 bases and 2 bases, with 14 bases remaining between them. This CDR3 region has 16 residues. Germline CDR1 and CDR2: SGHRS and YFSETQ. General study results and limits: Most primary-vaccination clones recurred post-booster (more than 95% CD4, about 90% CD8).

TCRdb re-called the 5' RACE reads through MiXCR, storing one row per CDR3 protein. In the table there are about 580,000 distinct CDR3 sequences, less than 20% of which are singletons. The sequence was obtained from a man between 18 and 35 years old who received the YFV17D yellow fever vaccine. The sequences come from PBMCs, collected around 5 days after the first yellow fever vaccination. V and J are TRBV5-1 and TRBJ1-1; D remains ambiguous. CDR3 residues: CASSLAAGNPNTEAFF. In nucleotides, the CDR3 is TGCGCCAGCAGCTTGGCCGCGGGGAACCCCAACACTGAAGCTTTCTTT.